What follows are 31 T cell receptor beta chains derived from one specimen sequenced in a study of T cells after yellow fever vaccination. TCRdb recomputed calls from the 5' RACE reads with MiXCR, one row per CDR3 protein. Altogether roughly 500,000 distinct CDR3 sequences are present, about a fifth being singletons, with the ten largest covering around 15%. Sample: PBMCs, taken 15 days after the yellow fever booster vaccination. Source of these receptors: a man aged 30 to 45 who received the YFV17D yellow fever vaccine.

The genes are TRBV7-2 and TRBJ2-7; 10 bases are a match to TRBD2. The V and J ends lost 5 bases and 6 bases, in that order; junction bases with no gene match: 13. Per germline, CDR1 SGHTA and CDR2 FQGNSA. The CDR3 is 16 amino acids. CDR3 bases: TGTGCCAGCAGCAGACTGACTAGCGGGCCCCCTCTCGAGCAGTACTTC. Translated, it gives CASSRLTSGPPLEQYF.

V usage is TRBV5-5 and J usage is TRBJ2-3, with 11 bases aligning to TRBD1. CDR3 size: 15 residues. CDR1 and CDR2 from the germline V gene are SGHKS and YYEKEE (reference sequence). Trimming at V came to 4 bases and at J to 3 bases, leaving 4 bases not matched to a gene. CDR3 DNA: TGTGCCAGCAGCACAGGGACAGGGGGAACAGATACGCAGTATTTT. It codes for CASSTGTGGTDTQYF.

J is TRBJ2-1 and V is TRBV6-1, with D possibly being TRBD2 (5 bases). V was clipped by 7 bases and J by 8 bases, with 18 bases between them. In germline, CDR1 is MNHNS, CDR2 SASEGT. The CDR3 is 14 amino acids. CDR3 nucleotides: TGTGCCAGCATGGCAGCCGGGATAGTTGATGAGCAGTTCTTC. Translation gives CASMAAGIVDEQFF.

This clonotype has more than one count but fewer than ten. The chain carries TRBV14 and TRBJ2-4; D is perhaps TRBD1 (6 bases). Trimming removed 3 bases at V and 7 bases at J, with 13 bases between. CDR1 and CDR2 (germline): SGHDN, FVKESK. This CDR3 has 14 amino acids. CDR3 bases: TGTGCCAGCAGCCACCGTACCACAGGGAACATTCAGTACTTC. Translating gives CASSHRTTGNIQYF.

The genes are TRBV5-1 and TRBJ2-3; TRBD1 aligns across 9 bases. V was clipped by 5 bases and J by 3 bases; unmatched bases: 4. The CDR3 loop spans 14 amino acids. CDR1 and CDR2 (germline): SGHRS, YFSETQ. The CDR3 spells CASSYDRGTDTQYF. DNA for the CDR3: TGCGCCAGCAGTTACGACAGGGGGACAGATACGCAGTATTTT.

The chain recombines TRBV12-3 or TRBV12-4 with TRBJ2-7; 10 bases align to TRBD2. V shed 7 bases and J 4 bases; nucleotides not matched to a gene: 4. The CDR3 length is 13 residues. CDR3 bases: TGTGCCAGCACCCCACTAGCGGGATACGAGCAGTACTTC. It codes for CASTPLAGYEQYF.

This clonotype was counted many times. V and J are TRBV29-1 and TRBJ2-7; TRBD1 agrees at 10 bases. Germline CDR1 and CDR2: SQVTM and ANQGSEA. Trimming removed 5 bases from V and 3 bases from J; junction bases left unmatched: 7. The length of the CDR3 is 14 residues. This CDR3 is CSVSPGTGVYEQYF. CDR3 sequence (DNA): TGCAGCGTTTCCCCCGGGACAGGGGTCTACGAGCAGTACTTC.

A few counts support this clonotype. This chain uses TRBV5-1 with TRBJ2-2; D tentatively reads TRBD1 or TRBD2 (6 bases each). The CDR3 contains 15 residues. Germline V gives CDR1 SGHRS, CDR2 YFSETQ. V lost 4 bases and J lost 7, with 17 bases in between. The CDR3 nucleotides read TGCGCCAGCAGCACGGGGGCCGGATCCCTCGGGGAGCTGTTTTTT. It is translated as CASSTGAGSLGELFF.

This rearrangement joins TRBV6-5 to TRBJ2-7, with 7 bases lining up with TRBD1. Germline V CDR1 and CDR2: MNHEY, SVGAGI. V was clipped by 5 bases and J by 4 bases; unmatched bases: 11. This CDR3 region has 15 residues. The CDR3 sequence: CASSLDGTVTYEQYF. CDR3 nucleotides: TGTGCCAGCAGTCTCGATGGGACAGTTACTTACGAGCAGTACTTC.

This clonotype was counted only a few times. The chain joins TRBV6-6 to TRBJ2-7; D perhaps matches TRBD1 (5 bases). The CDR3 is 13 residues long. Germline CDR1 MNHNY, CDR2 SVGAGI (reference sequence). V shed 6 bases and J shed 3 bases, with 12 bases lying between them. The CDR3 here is CASREQDRYEQYF. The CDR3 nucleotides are TGTGCCAGCAGGGAACAGGACCGCTACGAGCAGTACTTC.

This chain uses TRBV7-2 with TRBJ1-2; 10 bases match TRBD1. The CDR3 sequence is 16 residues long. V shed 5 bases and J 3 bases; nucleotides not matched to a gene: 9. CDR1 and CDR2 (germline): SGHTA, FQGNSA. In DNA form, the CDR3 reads TGTGCCAGCAGCACCACCGGACAGGGGGGGTACTATGGCTACACCTTC. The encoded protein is CASSTTGQGGYYGYTF. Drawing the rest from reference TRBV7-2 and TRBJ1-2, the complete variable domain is GAGVSQSPSNKVTEKGKDVELRCDPISGHTALYWYRQSLGQGLEFLIYFQGNSAPDKSGLPSDRFSAERTGGSVSTLTIQRTQQEDSAVYLCASSTTGQGGYYGYTFGSGTRLTVV.

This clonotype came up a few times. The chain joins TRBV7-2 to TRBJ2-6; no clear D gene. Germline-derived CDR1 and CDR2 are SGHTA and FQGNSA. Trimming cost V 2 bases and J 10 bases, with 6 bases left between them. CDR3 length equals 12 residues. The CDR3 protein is CASSLPSNVLTF. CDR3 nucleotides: TGTGCCAGCAGCTTACCGTCGAACGTCCTGACTTTC.

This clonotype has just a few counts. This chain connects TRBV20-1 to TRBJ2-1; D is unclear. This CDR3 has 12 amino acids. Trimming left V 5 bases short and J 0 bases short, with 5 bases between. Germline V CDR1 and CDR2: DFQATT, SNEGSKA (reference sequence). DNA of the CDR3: TGCAGTGCTCCGGTCTCCTACAATGAGCAGTTCTTC. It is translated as CSAPVSYNEQFF.

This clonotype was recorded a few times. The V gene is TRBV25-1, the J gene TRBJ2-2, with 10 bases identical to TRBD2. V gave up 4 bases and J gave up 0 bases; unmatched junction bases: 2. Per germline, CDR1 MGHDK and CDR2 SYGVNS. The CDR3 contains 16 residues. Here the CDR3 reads CASSGGLAANTGELFF. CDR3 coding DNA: TGTGCCAGCAGTGGAGGACTAGCGGCGAACACCGGGGAGCTGTTTTTT.

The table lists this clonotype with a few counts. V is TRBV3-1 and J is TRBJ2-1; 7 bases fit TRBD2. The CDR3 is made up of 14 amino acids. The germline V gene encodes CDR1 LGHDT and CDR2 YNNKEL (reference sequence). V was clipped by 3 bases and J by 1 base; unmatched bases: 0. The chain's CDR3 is CASSQRESYNEQFF. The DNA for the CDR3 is TGTGCCAGCAGCCAGCGGGAGTCCTACAATGAGCAGTTCTTC.

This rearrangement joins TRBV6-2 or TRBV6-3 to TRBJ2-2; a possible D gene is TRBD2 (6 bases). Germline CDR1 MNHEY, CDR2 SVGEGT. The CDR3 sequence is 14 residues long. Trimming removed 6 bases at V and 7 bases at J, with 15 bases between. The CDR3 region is CASRMGLPGGELFF. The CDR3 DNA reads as TGTGCCAGCAGGATGGGACTGCCGGGCGGGGAGCTGTTTTTT.

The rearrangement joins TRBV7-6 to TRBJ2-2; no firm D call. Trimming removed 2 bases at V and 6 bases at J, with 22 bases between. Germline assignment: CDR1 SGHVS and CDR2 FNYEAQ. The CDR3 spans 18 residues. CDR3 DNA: TGTGCCAGCAGCTTATATCGGTCGCCCGGATCTAATGCCGGGGAGCTGTTTTTT. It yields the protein CASSLYRSPGSNAGELFF.

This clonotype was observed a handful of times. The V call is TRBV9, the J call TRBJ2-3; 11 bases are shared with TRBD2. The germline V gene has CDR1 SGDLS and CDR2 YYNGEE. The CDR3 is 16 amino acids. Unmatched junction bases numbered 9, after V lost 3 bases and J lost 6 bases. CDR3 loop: CASSGSGRASWDTQYF. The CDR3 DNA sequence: TGTGCCAGCAGCGGTAGCGGGAGGGCCTCATGGGATACGCAGTATTTT.

The CDR3 coding sequence is TGTGCCAGCAGTTTTTTGAGCGGGCTTACAGATACGCAGTATTTT. Translated, it gives CASSFLSGLTDTQYF. The chain combines TRBV12-3 or TRBV12-4 with TRBJ2-3; the D gene is possibly TRBD2 (6 bases). CDR3 size: 15 residues. V dropped 3 bases and J dropped 3 bases, with 13 bases sitting between them.

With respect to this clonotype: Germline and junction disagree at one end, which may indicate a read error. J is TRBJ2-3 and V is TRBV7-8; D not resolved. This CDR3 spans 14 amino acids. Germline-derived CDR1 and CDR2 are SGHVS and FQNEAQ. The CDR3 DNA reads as TGTGCCAGCAGCTTAGTTGGAAGCAAAGATACGCAGTATTTT. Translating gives CASSLVGSKDTQYF. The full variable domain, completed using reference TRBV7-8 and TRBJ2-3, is GAGVSQSPRYKVAKRGQDVALRCDPISGHVSLFWYQQALGQGPEFLTYFQNEAQLDKSGLPSDRFFAERPEGSVSTLKIQRTQQEDSAVYLCASSLVGSKDTQYFGPGTRLTVL.

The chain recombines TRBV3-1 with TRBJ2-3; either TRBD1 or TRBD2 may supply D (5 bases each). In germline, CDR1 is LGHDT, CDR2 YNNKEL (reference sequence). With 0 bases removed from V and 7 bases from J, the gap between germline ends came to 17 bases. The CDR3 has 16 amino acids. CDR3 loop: CASSQDLTSGQYTQYF. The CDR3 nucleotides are TGTGCCAGCAGCCAAGATCTGACCTCGGGGCAATATACGCAGTATTTT.

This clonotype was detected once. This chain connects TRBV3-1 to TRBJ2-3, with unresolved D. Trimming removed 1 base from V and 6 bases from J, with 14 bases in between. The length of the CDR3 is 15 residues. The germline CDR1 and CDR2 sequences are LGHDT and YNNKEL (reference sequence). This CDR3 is CASSQVVARPDTQYF. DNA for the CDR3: TGTGCCAGCAGCCAAGTTGTGGCCAGGCCGGATACGCAGTATTTT.

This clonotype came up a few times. Here the CDR3 DNA reads TGCAGCGTTGACGGAATAGCGGGAGGGCCTTGGTTCCAGTATTTT. It translates to CSVDGIAGGPWFQYF. The chain uses TRBV29-1 and TRBJ2-3; TRBD2 matches 11 bases. Germline trimming cut 3 bases from V and 12 bases from J; bases unmatched to any gene: 14. CDR3 size: 15 residues. Germline CDR1 is SQVTM and CDR2 is ANQGSEA.

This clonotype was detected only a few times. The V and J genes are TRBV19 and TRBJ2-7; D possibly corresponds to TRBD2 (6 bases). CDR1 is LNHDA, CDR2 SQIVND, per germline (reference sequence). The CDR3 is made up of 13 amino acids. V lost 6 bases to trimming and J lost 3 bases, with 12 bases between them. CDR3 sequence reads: CASRDRDFYEQYF. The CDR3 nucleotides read TGTGCCAGTAGGGACCGGGACTTCTACGAGCAGTACTTC.

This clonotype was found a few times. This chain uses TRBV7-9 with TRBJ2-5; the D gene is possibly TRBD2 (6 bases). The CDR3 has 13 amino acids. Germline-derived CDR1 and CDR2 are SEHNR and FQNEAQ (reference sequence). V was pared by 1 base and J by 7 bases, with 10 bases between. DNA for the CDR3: TGTGCCAGCAGCTTAGAACTAGCCGGGACCCAGTACTTC. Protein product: CASSLELAGTQYF.

CDR3: CSARDTQRGINQPQHF. The CDR3 DNA follows: TGCAGTGCTAGAGATACCCAGAGAGGGATCAATCAGCCCCAGCATTTT. The rearrangement uses TRBV20-1 and TRBJ1-5; D is unresolved. Germline V CDR1 and CDR2: DFQATT, SNEGSKA (reference sequence). The germline V and J ends were trimmed by 0 bases and 3 bases, with 15 bases remaining between them. The CDR3 totals 16 residues.

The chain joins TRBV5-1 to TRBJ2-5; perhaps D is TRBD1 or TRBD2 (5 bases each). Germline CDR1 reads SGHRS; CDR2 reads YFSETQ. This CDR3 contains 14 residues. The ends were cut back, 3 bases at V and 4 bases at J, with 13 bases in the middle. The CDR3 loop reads CASSSGTSTETQYF. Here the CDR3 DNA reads TGCGCCAGCAGCTCCGGGACGTCCACAGAGACCCAGTACTTC. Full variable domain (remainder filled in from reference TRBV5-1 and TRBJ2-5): KAGVTQTPRYLIKTRGQQVTLSCSPISGHRSVSWYQQTPGQGLQFLFEYFSETQRNKGNFPGRFSGRQFSNSRSEMNVSTLELGDSALYLCASSSGTSTETQYFGPGTRLLVL.

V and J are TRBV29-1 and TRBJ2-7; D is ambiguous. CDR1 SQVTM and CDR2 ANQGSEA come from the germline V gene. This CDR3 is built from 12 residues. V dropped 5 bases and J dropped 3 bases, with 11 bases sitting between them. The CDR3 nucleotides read TGCAGCGTTTCGCCGGGCCGCTACGAGCAGTACTTC. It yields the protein CSVSPGRYEQYF.

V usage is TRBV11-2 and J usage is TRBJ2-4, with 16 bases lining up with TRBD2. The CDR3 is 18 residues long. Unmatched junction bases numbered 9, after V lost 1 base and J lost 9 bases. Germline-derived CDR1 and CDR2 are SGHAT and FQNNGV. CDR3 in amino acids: CASSLGRFGTSGRGIQYF. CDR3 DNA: TGTGCCAGCAGCTTAGGAAGGTTTGGGACTAGCGGGAGGGGCATTCAGTACTTC.

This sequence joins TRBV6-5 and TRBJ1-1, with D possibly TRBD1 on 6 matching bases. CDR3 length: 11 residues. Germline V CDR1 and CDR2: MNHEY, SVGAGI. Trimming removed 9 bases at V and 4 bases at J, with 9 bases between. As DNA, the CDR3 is TGTGCCAGTACAGGGCCCACTGAAGCTTTCTTT. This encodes CASTGPTEAFF.

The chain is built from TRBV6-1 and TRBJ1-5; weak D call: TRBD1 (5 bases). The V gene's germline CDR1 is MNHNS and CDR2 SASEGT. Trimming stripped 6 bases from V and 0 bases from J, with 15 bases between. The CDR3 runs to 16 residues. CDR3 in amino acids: CASRRPGRDSNQPQHF. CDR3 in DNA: TGTGCCAGCAGGAGACCGGGACGGGATAGCAATCAGCCCCAGCATTTT.